One and the same sample provided the 18 T cell receptor beta chains below, sequenced in a study of T-cell memory formation after mild COVID-19. TCRdb re-analysed the 5' RACE reads in MiXCR, keeping a single row per CDR3 protein. This table holds hundreds of thousands of distinct CDR3 sequences, roughly 17% found once. The sequencing sample was made of PBMCs or a T cell subset sorted from them (not recorded which). Source of these receptors: an adult woman who had mild COVID-19 (a few samples of this study predate the infection). Cell type and time point are not known.

The chain combines TRBV7-6 with TRBJ2-5, with 11 positions matching TRBD2. The CDR3 is made up of 16 amino acids. Germline-derived CDR1 and CDR2 are SGHVS and FNYEAQ. Losses at the gene ends were 6 bases for V and 1 base for J; bases not matched to a gene: 7. As DNA, the CDR3 is TGTGCCAGCAGTACGGGACTAGCGGAGTTCCAAGAGACCCAGTACTTC. Translation gives CASSTGLAEFQETQYF.

This clonotype has more than one count but fewer than ten. The chain combines TRBV11-2 with TRBJ2-1, with D hard to call. From germline, CDR1 is SGHAT and CDR2 FQNNGV. V lost 7 bases to trimming and J lost 4 bases, with 8 bases between them. The CDR3 runs 12 residues. The CDR3 reads CASNQQYNEQFF. The CDR3 nucleotides read TGTGCCAGCAACCAGCAGTACAATGAGCAGTTCTTC.

The chain combines TRBV5-6 with TRBJ1-1; the D gene is possibly TRBD1 (5 bases). From germline, CDR1 is SGHDT and CDR2 YYEEEE. Trimming took off 3 bases at V and 0 bases at J, with 9 bases between the two ends. The CDR3 contains 14 residues. In nucleotides, the CDR3 is TGTGCCAGCAGCTCGGACACTATGAACACTGAAGCTTTCTTT. It encodes CASSSDTMNTEAFF.

The chain combines TRBV7-9 with TRBJ1-1, with 7 bases matching TRBD1. This CDR3 has 13 residues. CDR1 SEHNR and CDR2 FQNEAQ come from the germline V gene (reference sequence). V trimming: 5 bases; J trimming: 7 bases; junction bases outside the gene matches: 7. This CDR3 is CASSIRGLGEAFF. The CDR3, as DNA: TGTGCCAGCAGCATCAGGGGGTTAGGTGAAGCTTTCTTT.

Here the CDR3 reads CASSPEAGVNTGELFF. The CDR3 DNA sequence: TGTGCCAGCAGCCCAGAAGCGGGGGTGAACACCGGGGAGCTGTTTTTT. V is TRBV7-6 and J is TRBJ2-2; 8 bases match TRBD2. J lost 1 base, V lost 5 bases, and 6 bases had no gene match. The CDR3 runs 16 residues. The germline V gene encodes CDR1 SGHVS and CDR2 FNYEAQ.

The chain couples TRBV7-8 to TRBJ1-2; D gene unclear. Per the germline V gene, CDR1 is SGHVS and CDR2 is FQNEAQ. This CDR3 is 12 amino acids long. V was shortened by 4 bases and J by 4 bases, with 7 bases between the two germline ends. The CDR3 DNA follows: TGTGCCAGCAGCTCATCGAGCTATGGCTACACCTTC. Encoded protein: CASSSSSYGYTF.

This clonotype was counted a few times. The CDR3 DNA is TGTGCCAGCAGACGGACATCTACCTACGAGCAGTACTTC. Translated, it gives CASRRTSTYEQYF. The chain couples TRBV12-3 or TRBV12-4 to TRBJ2-7; D is possibly TRBD1 (5 bases). V shed 6 bases and J shed 2 bases, with 11 bases lying between them. The CDR3 totals 13 residues.

This chain uses TRBV7-2 with TRBJ2-3; no clear D gene. Deletions cut 2 bases from V and 1 base from J, with 10 bases between. The CDR3 spans 15 residues. The germline V gene has CDR1 SGHTA and CDR2 FQGNSA. The CDR3 nucleotides read TGTGCCAGCAGCTTAAGCTTTGGCGGCACAGATACGCAGTATTTT. The encoded protein is CASSLSFGGTDTQYF.

The rearrangement uses TRBV27 and TRBJ2-7, with TRBD1 identical over 7 bases. Germline CDR1 MNHEY, CDR2 SMNVEV (reference sequence). This CDR3 has 15 amino acids. Germline trimming cut 5 bases from V and 0 bases from J; bases unmatched to any gene: 7. DNA of the CDR3: TGTGCCAGCAGTCCGACAGGGACCTTCTCCTACGAGCAGTACTTC. It specifies CASSPTGTFSYEQYF.

This chain links TRBV27 with TRBJ1-6; the D is unclear. This CDR3 has 14 amino acids. Germline V gene lookup returns CDR1 MNHEY and CDR2 SMNVEV (reference sequence). The V end lost 3 bases, the J end lost 9 bases, and 12 bases lay between the germline ends. CDR3 sequence reads: CASSLPSPASPLHF. As DNA, the CDR3 is TGTGCCAGCAGTTTGCCATCTCCGGCTTCACCCCTCCACTTT.

The chain has TRBV5-1 and TRBJ2-1, with 10 bases matching TRBD1. V lost 3 bases to trimming and J lost 5 bases; unmatched junction nucleotides: 5. The CDR3 loop spans 15 amino acids. Germline V gives CDR1 SGHRS, CDR2 YFSETQ. The CDR3 is CASSYDRGRDNEQFF. DNA for the CDR3: TGCGCCAGCAGCTACGACAGGGGGCGAGACAATGAGCAGTTCTTC. Full variable domain (outside the CDR3, taken from reference TRBV5-1 and TRBJ2-1): KAGVTQTPRYLIKTRGQQVTLSCSPISGHRSVSWYQQTPGQGLQFLFEYFSETQRNKGNFPGRFSGRQFSNSRSEMNVSTLELGDSALYLCASSYDRGRDNEQFFGPGTRLTVL.

This clonotype has a count of ten or more. CDR3 protein: CASSVSTDTQYF. As DNA, the CDR3 is TGTGCCAGCAGTGTAAGCACAGATACGCAGTATTTT. The chain links TRBV9 to TRBJ2-3; D gene uncertain. Germline-derived CDR1 and CDR2 are SGDLS and YYNGEE. Trimming shortened V by 5 bases and J by 0 bases, and 4 bases separated the two germline ends. This CDR3 comprises 12 residues.

This clonotype came up a few times. The CDR3 DNA follows: TGTGCCACCAGTGATTCCGCCGCAGATGTGCAGTTCTTC. Residues: CATSDSAADVQFF. V is TRBV24-1 and J is TRBJ2-1; no reliable D call. Germline V gene lookup returns CDR1 KGHDR and CDR2 SFDVKD. Trimming pared 2 bases from V and 12 bases from J, leaving 13 bases between. This CDR3 is 13 amino acids long.

This clonotype was counted between two and nine times. V usage is TRBV6-6 and J usage is TRBJ2-2; 7 nucleotides match TRBD2. Germline V gene lookup returns CDR1 MNHNY and CDR2 SVGAGI (reference sequence). CDR3 length: 16 residues. With V trimmed by 5 bases and J by 0 bases, 6 bases remained unmatched. The CDR3 spells CASSRTSLPNTGELFF. The CDR3, as DNA: TGTGCCAGCAGTCGGACTAGTCTTCCGAACACCGGGGAGCTGTTTTTT.

The chain uses TRBV25-1 and TRBJ2-6; weak D call: TRBD2 (7 bases). This CDR3 region has 16 residues. Trimming shortened V by 2 bases and J by 4 bases, and 12 bases separated the two germline ends. The germline V gene encodes CDR1 MGHDK and CDR2 SYGVNS. The CDR3 DNA reads TGTGCCAGCAGTGAAACAGGGAGGGCGGGGGCCAACGTCCTGACTTTC. Translating it yields CASSETGRAGANVLTF.

This chain connects TRBV5-1 to TRBJ2-3; no definite D call. The CDR3 loop spans 14 amino acids. Germline V lookup: CDR1 SGHRS, CDR2 YFSETQ. The V end lost 2 bases, the J end lost 0 bases, and 7 bases lay between the germline ends. As DNA, the CDR3 is TGCGCCAGCAGCTTTGGAAGCAGCACAGATACGCAGTATTTT. As protein: CASSFGSSTDTQYF. Variable domain in full (rest from reference TRBV5-1 and TRBJ2-3): KAGVTQTPRYLIKTRGQQVTLSCSPISGHRSVSWYQQTPGQGLQFLFEYFSETQRNKGNFPGRFSGRQFSNSRSEMNVSTLELGDSALYLCASSFGSSTDTQYFGPGTRLTVL.

This clonotype was counted only a few times. The chain recombines TRBV20-1 with TRBJ2-2; 10 nucleotides match TRBD2. CDR1 and CDR2 from the germline V gene are DFQATT and SNEGSKA (reference sequence). The V and J ends lost 0 bases and 5 bases, in that order; junction bases with no gene match: 9. The CDR3 runs to 17 residues. CDR3 loop: CSARDPIAGGRTGELFF. The CDR3 nucleotides are TGCAGTGCTAGAGATCCAATAGCGGGGGGCCGGACCGGGGAGCTGTTTTTT.

This chain links TRBV5-1 with TRBJ2-3; 9 bases are a match to TRBD1. The CDR3 extends over 15 amino acids. From germline, CDR1 is SGHRS and CDR2 YFSETQ. V was clipped by 4 bases and J by 6 bases; unmatched bases: 9. In DNA, the CDR3 is TGCGCCAGCAGCACCGGGACAGGGTTTTCGGATACGCAGTATTTT. This codes for CASSTGTGFSDTQYF.